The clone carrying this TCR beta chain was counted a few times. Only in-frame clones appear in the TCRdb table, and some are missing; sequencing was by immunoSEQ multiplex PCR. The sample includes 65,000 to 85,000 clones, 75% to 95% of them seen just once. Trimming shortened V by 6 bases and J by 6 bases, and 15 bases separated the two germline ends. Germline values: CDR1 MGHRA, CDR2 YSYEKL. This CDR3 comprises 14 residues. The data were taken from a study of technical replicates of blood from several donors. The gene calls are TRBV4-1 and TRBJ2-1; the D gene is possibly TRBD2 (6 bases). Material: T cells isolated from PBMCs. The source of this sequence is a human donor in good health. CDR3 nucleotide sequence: TGCGCCAGCAGTCTCCAGACTAGAACCAATGAGCAGTTCTTC. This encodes CASSLQTRTNEQFF.